The 13 T cell receptor beta chains reported below all come from one sample, sequenced in a study of shared clonotypes between healthy human individuals. The table came from immunoSEQ multiplex PCR; TCRdb's copy has only in-frame clones and leaves some out. The sample records around 500,000 clones, roughly 80% being singletons. Sequenced input: PBMCs. Source of these receptors: a woman aged 40 to 50 in good health. Some clones in this sample may be carry-over from other donors' samples.

The chain employs TRBV6-6 and TRBJ1-5; 7 bases are a match to TRBD1. Trimming at V came to 0 bases and at J to 4 bases, leaving 3 bases not matched to a gene. CDR3 size: 15 residues. Germline V lookup: CDR1 MNHNY, CDR2 SVGAGI (reference sequence). CDR3 sequence: CASSYSGTENQPQHF. The CDR3 DNA is TGTGCCAGCAGTTACTCGGGGACAGAGAATCAGCCCCAGCATTTT.

The V call is TRBV5-4, the J call TRBJ2-3, with unresolved D. The germline CDR1 and CDR2 sequences are SGHNT and YYREEE (reference sequence). V shed 4 bases and J shed 1 base, with 13 bases lying between them. The CDR3 spans 15 residues. The CDR3 is CASSVLSKRTDTQYF. CDR3 DNA sequence: TGTGCCAGCAGCGTTCTGAGTAAACGCACAGATACGCAGTATTTT.

This clone was recorded once. The chain carries TRBV7-9 and TRBJ1-3, with D possibly being TRBD1 (5 bases). V lost 1 base and J lost 0, with 19 bases in between. This CDR3 spans 19 amino acids. The germline V gene has CDR1 SEHNR and CDR2 FQNEAQ (reference sequence). The CDR3 spells CASSLVLSTGTNSGNTIYF. CDR3 DNA sequence: TGTGCCAGCAGCTTAGTTCTGTCGACCGGGACTAACTCTGGAAACACCATATATTTT.

This clone came up many times. This rearrangement joins TRBV7-9 to TRBJ1-3; possibly TRBD1 for D (5 bases). With 8 bases removed from V and 1 base from J, the gap between germline ends came to 9 bases. The V gene's germline CDR1 is SEHNR and CDR2 FQNEAQ (reference sequence). This CDR3 has 13 residues. This CDR3 is CASAKGSGNTIYF. DNA for the CDR3: TGTGCCAGCGCCAAGGGGTCTGGAAACACCATATATTTT. Supplemented by reference TRBV7-9 and TRBJ1-3, the full variable domain reads DTGVSQNPRHKITKRGQNVTFRCDPISEHNRLYWYRQTLGQGPEFLTYFQNEAQLEKSRLLSDRFSAERPKGSFSTLEIQRTEQGDSAMYLCASAKGSGNTIYFGEGSWLTVV.

The sample holds one count of this clone. The chain uses TRBV11-2 and TRBJ2-3; TRBD2 agrees at 10 bases. Germline assignment: CDR1 SGHAT and CDR2 FQNNGV. J was trimmed by 3 bases and V by 3 bases; bases with no gene match: 9. This CDR3 is 17 amino acids long. The CDR3 is CASSLGSSGSGTDTQYF. The CDR3 DNA is TGTGCCAGCAGCTTGGGATCTAGCGGGAGTGGTACAGATACGCAGTATTTT.

The CDR3 protein is CASSSPQAGNTEAFF. For the CDR3, the DNA is TGTGCCAGCAGCTCGCCCCAGGCGGGAAACACTGAAGCTTTCTTT. The J gene is TRBJ1-1, the V gene TRBV5-4; D remains unclear. The ends were cut back, 3 bases at V and 2 bases at J, with 14 bases in the middle. The CDR3 is made up of 15 amino acids. Germline assignment: CDR1 SGHNT and CDR2 YYREEE (reference sequence).

The V and J genes are TRBV29-1 and TRBJ1-1; D possibly corresponds to TRBD1 (6 bases). Trimming left V 6 bases short and J 4 bases short, with 15 bases between. Germline V gene lookup returns CDR1 SQVTM and CDR2 ANQGSEA. This CDR3 has 13 residues. The CDR3 bases are TGCAGCGTCACTCCGGGGGCCAGCACTGAAGCTTTCTTT. Translated: CSVTPGASTEAFF.

This sequence joins TRBV7-2 and TRBJ1-5, with 10 bases that match TRBD1. The CDR3 runs 15 residues. Germline V gene lookup returns CDR1 SGHTA and CDR2 FQGNSA. Germline trimming cut 5 bases from V and 7 bases from J; bases unmatched to any gene: 8. The CDR3 DNA reads as TGTGCCAGCAGCCTGACAGGGGGCGCGGGGCAGCCCCAGCATTTT. Residues: CASSLTGGAGQPQHF.

This rearrangement joins TRBV5-4 to TRBJ2-5; 7 bases are a match to TRBD2. CDR3 length equals 15 residues. Germline values: CDR1 SGHNT, CDR2 YYREEE (reference sequence). The ends lost 4 bases at V and 3 bases at J; junction bases unmatched: 9. This CDR3 is CASSPPASGKETQYF. The CDR3 nucleotides read TGTGCCAGCAGCCCCCCCGCTAGCGGTAAAGAGACCCAGTACTTC.

This clone came up a few times. The V gene is TRBV4-2, the J gene TRBJ1-1; no firm D call. V was cut by 2 bases and J by 1 base, with 14 bases left in between. This CDR3 spans 16 amino acids. Germline V gene lookup returns CDR1 LGHNA and CDR2 YNFKEQ. For the CDR3, the DNA is TGTGCCAGCAGCCAATATTTAGTCACTTCGAACACTGAAGCTTTCTTT. Its protein product is CASSQYLVTSNTEAFF.

This chain links TRBV30 with TRBJ1-2; D is ambiguous. CDR3 length: 14 amino acids. Trimming cost V 0 bases and J 3 bases, with 11 bases left between them. The V gene's germline CDR1 is GTSNPN and CDR2 SVGIG (reference sequence). DNA of the CDR3: TGTGCCTGGAGTGTGGGGATGCCTTACTATGGCTACACCTTC. Translating gives CAWSVGMPYYGYTF. The full variable domain, rest sourced from reference TRBV30 and TRBJ1-2, is SQTIHQWPATLVQPVGSPLSLECTVEGTSNPNLYWYRQAAGRGLQLLFYSVGIGQISSEVPQNLSASRPQDRQFILSSKKLLLSDSGFYLCAWSVGMPYYGYTFGSGTRLTVV.

This chain links TRBV5-1 with TRBJ1-4, with no clear D. Germline V gene sequence: CDR1 SGHRS, CDR2 YFSETQ. The V end was cut by 0 bases, the J end by 6 bases, with 12 bases between. This CDR3 region has 15 residues. CDR3 coding DNA: TGCGCCAGCAGCTTGGAAGGCCACGGATATGAAAAACTGTTTTTT. Translated: CASSLEGHGYEKLFF.

The chain joins TRBV5-1 to TRBJ2-1, with D perhaps TRBD1 (5 bases). V was pared by 4 bases and J by 6 bases, with 11 bases between. The CDR3 is made up of 13 amino acids. The germline V gene has CDR1 SGHRS and CDR2 YFSETQ. CDR3 in amino acids: CASSRGYSNEQFF. The DNA of the CDR3 is TGCGCCAGCAGCAGGGGTTACTCCAATGAGCAGTTCTTC.